These 9 T cell receptor beta chains came from one sample sequenced in a study of technical replicates of blood from a few donors. The protocol was immunoSEQ multiplex PCR, while the TCRdb copy is restricted to in-frame clones and leaves out a portion. The data hold tens of thousands of clones, with 93% observed a single time. Sequencing used T cells isolated from PBMCs. The receptors were sampled from a human donor in good health.

The chain uses TRBV9 and TRBJ2-7; 10 nucleotides line up with TRBD1. Germline trimming cut 3 bases from V and 2 bases from J; bases unmatched to any gene: 5. Germline CDR1 and CDR2: SGDLS and YYNGEE. This CDR3 is built from 15 residues. The CDR3 reads CASSGDRGLAYEQYF. CDR3 in DNA: TGTGCCAGCAGCGGGGACAGGGGATTGGCCTACGAGCAGTACTTC.

This chain links TRBV4-3 with TRBJ2-2; D possibly corresponds to TRBD1 (5 bases). This CDR3 is built from 15 residues. Trimming took 2 bases from V and 1 from J, leaving 8 bases between them. The germline gives CDR1 LGHNA, CDR2 YSLEER. This CDR3 is CASSQYDRNTGELFF. CDR3 nucleotide sequence: TGCGCCAGCAGCCAATATGACAGGAACACCGGGGAGCTGTTTTTT.

The gene calls are TRBV19 and TRBJ1-2; 8 bases fit TRBD1. Germline CDR1 reads LNHDA; CDR2 reads SQIVND (reference sequence). CDR3 size: 13 residues. With 7 bases clipped from V and 5 bases from J, the junction kept 6 bases outside the gene matches. The CDR3, as DNA: TGTGCCAGTAAGGGACAGGCGATTTATGGCTACACCTTC. Encoded protein: CASKGQAIYGYTF.

The chain employs TRBV27 and TRBJ2-7; 8 bases match TRBD2. The CDR3 is 15 amino acids. V shed 2 bases, J shed 6 bases, and the junction held 9 bases outside the gene matches. CDR1 is MNHEY, CDR2 SMNVEV, per germline (reference sequence). CDR3 DNA: TGTGCCAGCAGTTTAGAGCGGGAGACTCGGTTCGAGCAGTACTTC. Protein product: CASSLERETRFEQYF.

The CDR3 coding sequence is TGTGCCAGCAGCTTAGGAGCGGGTCAGAATCAGCCCCAGCATTTT. Residues: CASSLGAGQNQPQHF. The chain has TRBV7-8 and TRBJ1-5; no firm D call. From germline, CDR1 is SGHVS and CDR2 FQNEAQ. The V and J ends lost 1 base and 4 bases respectively, with 11 bases between them. The CDR3 is made up of 15 amino acids. Full variable domain (rest looked up from reference TRBV7-8 and TRBJ1-5): GAGVSQSPRYKVAKRGQDVALRCDPISGHVSLFWYQQALGQGPEFLTYFQNEAQLDKSGLPSDRFFAERPEGSVSTLKIQRTQQEDSAVYLCASSLGAGQNQPQHFGDGTRLSIL.

V usage is TRBV7-5 and J usage is TRBJ2-1; the table assigns TRBD2, which was not confirmed against the DNA. TRBV7-5 is given as a pseudogene. The CDR3 is 14 residues long. The CDR3 sequence: CARSSGREYNEQFF. DNA for the CDR3: TGTGCCAGAAGCTCCGGGCGGGAATACAATGAGCAGTTCTTC.

The genes are TRBV7-3 and TRBJ2-7; weak D call: TRBD2 (5 bases). The ends were cut back, 0 bases at V and 4 bases at J, with 22 bases in the middle. Germline values: CDR1 SGHTA, CDR2 FQGTGA. CDR3 length equals 18 residues. CDR3 in DNA: TGTGCCAGCAGCTTAACGCCGGCCGCTAGCTTGGTGGGATACGAGCAGTACTTC. This gives the protein CASSLTPAASLVGYEQYF.

This chain uses TRBV30 with TRBJ1-1; D is ambiguous. Germline CDR1 and CDR2: GTSNPN and SVGIG (reference sequence). This CDR3 has 12 residues. Trimming took 3 bases from V and 8 from J, leaving 13 bases between them. CDR3 DNA: TGTGCCTGGAGGGCGCAGGACTTAGAAGCTTTCTTT. This sequence encodes CAWRAQDLEAFF.

This sequence joins TRBV13 and TRBJ2-7; 9 nucleotides align to TRBD1. CDR3 length: 15 amino acids. Germline V gives CDR1 PRHDT, CDR2 FYEKMQ (reference sequence). V dropped 0 bases and J dropped 6; count of bases not matched to a gene: 6. The CDR3 here is CASSLGQGALAEQYF. Written as DNA, the CDR3 is TGTGCCAGCAGCTTAGGACAGGGGGCTTTAGCCGAGCAGTACTTC. The whole variable domain, filled in from reference TRBV13 and TRBJ2-7, reads AAGVIQSPRHLIKEKRETATLKCYPIPRHDTVYWYQQGPGQDPQFLISFYEKMQSDKGSIPDRFSAQQFSDYHSELNMSSLELGDSALYFCASSLGQGALAEQYFGPGTRLTVT.